Each of the 18 T cell receptor beta chains below was sequenced from the same sample in a study of technical replicates of blood from several donors. Profiled with immunoSEQ multiplex PCR; TCRdb holds only in-frame clones, not every one. The sample lists 55,000 to 85,000 clones, around 97% seen once, with approximately 0.2% in the top ten. Sequencing was performed on T cells isolated from PBMCs. All receptors come from a human donor in good health.

V is TRBV11-3 and J is TRBJ2-7, with 9 bases that match TRBD1. The germline gives CDR1 SGHNT, CDR2 YENEEA. The ends lost 5 bases at V and 5 bases at J; junction bases unmatched: 16. The CDR3 has 17 residues. The chain's CDR3 is CASSSRGQGRGADEQYF. DNA of the CDR3: TGTGCCAGCAGCAGCCGGGGACAGGGAAGAGGTGCGGACGAGCAGTACTTC.

The chain links TRBV2 to TRBJ1-2, with 9 bases aligning to TRBD1. Trimming took 7 bases from V and 8 from J; bases not matched to a gene: 14. The CDR3 totals 15 residues. Germline CDR1 reads SNHLY; CDR2 reads FYNNEI. The CDR3 coding sequence is TGTGCCAGCAACCTAGAGGGACAGGGATTAGGAGGCTACACCTTC. Translated, it gives CASNLEGQGLGGYTF.

The J gene is TRBJ2-7, the V gene TRBV30; D gene unclear. The CDR3 runs 16 residues. Germline CDR1 reads GTSNPN; CDR2 reads SVGIG (reference sequence). V was pared by 2 bases and J by 1 base, with 18 bases between. The CDR3 DNA reads as TGTGCCTGGAGTTCTGATTCCAGCCACTATTCCTACGAGCAGTACTTC. It specifies CAWSSDSSHYSYEQYF.

The chain is built from TRBV7-2 and TRBJ2-7; D possibly corresponds to TRBD1 (6 bases). The V and J ends lost 4 bases and 2 bases respectively, with 12 bases between them. Germline V gene sequence: CDR1 SGHTA, CDR2 FQGNSA. The CDR3 is 14 amino acids. The CDR3 DNA reads as TGTGCCAGCAGCTCAACAGGGAACACCTACGAGCAGTACTTC. Translating it yields CASSSTGNTYEQYF.

This chain uses TRBV2 with TRBJ2-3; 7 bases align to TRBD2. The CDR3 runs 15 residues. V lost 5 bases, J lost 0 bases, and 5 bases stayed unmatched. Germline CDR1 SNHLY, CDR2 FYNNEI. CDR3 loop: CASSPLAASTDTQYF. CDR3 sequence (DNA): TGTGCCAGCAGTCCCCTAGCGGCTAGCACAGATACGCAGTATTTT.

The gene calls are TRBV28 and TRBJ2-4, with a tentative D call TRBD2 (5 bases). Germline CDR1 reads MDHEN; CDR2 reads SYDVKM. This CDR3 has 14 amino acids. Trimming shortened V by 5 bases and J by 6 bases, and 14 bases separated the two germline ends. Here the CDR3 reads CASSTRRGRNIQYF. DNA for the CDR3: TGTGCCAGCAGTACCCGCCGGGGTAGAAACATTCAGTACTTC. The full variable domain, completed using reference TRBV28 and TRBJ2-4, is DVKVTQSSRYLVKRTGEKVFLECVQDMDHENMFWYRQDPGLGLRLIYFSYDVKMKEKGDIPEGYSVSREKKERFSLILESASTNQTSMYLCASSTRRGRNIQYFGAGTRLSVL.

The chain has TRBV4-1 and TRBJ2-1; perhaps TRBD2 as D (6 bases). V was cut by 0 bases and J by 0 bases, with 15 bases left in between. The CDR3 length is 18 residues. CDR1 MGHRA and CDR2 YSYEKL come from the germline V gene. The CDR3 bases are TGCGCCAGCAGCCAAGAGGGAGGTCGGCGGGACTCCTACAATGAGCAGTTCTTC. It codes for CASSQEGGRRDSYNEQFF.

The chain is built from TRBV4-2 and TRBJ2-2; D is perhaps TRBD1 (5 bases). Germline V gene sequence: CDR1 LGHNA, CDR2 YNFKEQ. This CDR3 comprises 16 residues. V was cut by 1 base and J by 0 bases, with 9 bases left in between. CDR3 in DNA: TGTGCCAGCAGCCAAGCAGACAGTTCGAACACCGGGGAGCTGTTTTTT. As protein: CASSQADSSNTGELFF.

J is TRBJ1-2 and V is TRBV30, with D unresolved. The CDR3 loop spans 14 amino acids. V dropped 4 bases and J dropped 3 bases, with 15 bases sitting between them. CDR1 and CDR2 (germline): GTSNPN, SVGIG (reference sequence). CDR3 DNA sequence: TGTGCCTGGATATTCCGGGGTCGGGACTATGGCTACACCTTC. It translates to CAWIFRGRDYGYTF. Full variable domain (remainder filled in from reference TRBV30 and TRBJ1-2): SQTIHQWPATLVQPVGSPLSLECTVEGTSNPNLYWYRQAAGRGLQLLFYSVGIGQISSEVPQNLSASRPQDRQFILSSKKLLLSDSGFYLCAWIFRGRDYGYTFGSGTRLTVV.

The chain joins TRBV5-1 to TRBJ2-3; TRBD2 matches 10 bases. The CDR3 extends over 17 amino acids. Germline-derived CDR1 and CDR2 are SGHRS and YFSETQ. After removal of 0 bases from V and 6 bases from J, the junction contained 10 bases not matched to a gene. The chain's CDR3 is CASSLGLAGPTGDTQYF. CDR3 bases: TGCGCCAGCAGCTTGGGACTAGCGGGTCCAACGGGGGATACGCAGTATTTT.

The chain joins TRBV10-3 to TRBJ1-1, with D perhaps TRBD1 (5 bases). CDR1 and CDR2 (germline): ENHRY, SYGVKD. The CDR3 consists of 14 residues. With 10 bases removed from V and 1 base from J, the gap between germline ends came to 16 bases. CDR3 nucleotide sequence: TGTGCCAGCACCCGGGGGGGTGCGAACACTGAAGCTTTCTTT. It encodes CASTRGGANTEAFF.

The chain is built from TRBV5-1 and TRBJ2-7; 7 bases fit TRBD1. Trimming at V came to 3 bases and at J to 0 bases, leaving 0 bases not matched to a gene. From germline, CDR1 is SGHRS and CDR2 YFSETQ. This CDR3 has 13 amino acids. CDR3 DNA sequence: TGCGCCAGCAGCTGGACAGGCTCCTACGAGCAGTACTTC. This encodes CASSWTGSYEQYF.

V is TRBV6-5 and J is TRBJ2-3, with 7 bases lining up with TRBD1. The J segment lost 1 base and the V segment lost 5 bases, leaving 3 bases of the junction unmatched. The CDR3 consists of 14 residues. CDR1 is MNHEY and CDR2 is SVGAGI in the germline V gene. CDR3 sequence reads: CASSRQGGTDTQYF. In DNA form, the CDR3 reads TGTGCCAGCAGTCGACAGGGTGGCACAGATACGCAGTATTTT.

CDR3 sequence: CASSEPNLGQKSYEQYF. CDR3 DNA sequence: TGTGCCAGCAGCGAGCCCAACCTCGGACAGAAAAGCTACGAGCAGTACTTC. This chain links TRBV7-9 with TRBJ2-7; D is possibly TRBD1 (6 bases). CDR1 and CDR2 from the germline V gene are SEHNR and FQNEAQ (reference sequence). CDR3 length: 17 residues. Trimming stripped 5 bases from V and 3 bases from J, with 23 bases between.

This chain uses TRBV7-2 with TRBJ2-7, with TRBD2 matching 11 bases. The germline gives CDR1 SGHTA, CDR2 FQGNSA. The CDR3 totals 16 residues. The V segment lost 5 bases and the J segment 3 bases; nucleotides outside the gene matches: 9. The CDR3 DNA sequence: TGTGCCAGCAGCGACCCGGGGACTAGCGGATTCTACGAGCAGTACTTC. Translating it yields CASSDPGTSGFYEQYF.

This sequence joins TRBV5-6 and TRBJ1-2; D may be TRBD1 (6 bases). Germline V gene sequence: CDR1 SGHDT, CDR2 YYEEEE. The CDR3 is made up of 12 amino acids. V lost 0 bases and J 6 bases, leaving 6 bases between the germline ends. CDR3 region: CASSLGTDGYTF. The CDR3 nucleotides are TGTGCCAGCAGCTTGGGGACAGATGGCTACACCTTC. The complete variable domain, with remaining parts taken from reference TRBV5-6 and TRBJ1-2, reads DAGVTQSPTHLIKTRGQQVTLRCSPKSGHDTVSWYQQALGQGPQFIFQYYEEEERQRGNFPDRFSGHQFPNYSSELNVNALLLGDSALYLCASSLGTDGYTFGSGTRLTVV.

The chain couples TRBV27 to TRBJ1-4; 9 bases agree with TRBD1. The CDR3 has 14 amino acids. Losses at the gene ends were 4 bases for V and 4 bases for J; bases not matched to a gene: 1. Germline assignment: CDR1 MNHEY and CDR2 SMNVEV (reference sequence). CDR3 bases: TGTGCCAGCAGTTGGGGACAGGGTAATGAAAAACTGTTTTTT. It is translated as CASSWGQGNEKLFF.

This clone was observed once. In nucleotides, the CDR3 is TGTGCCAGCAGCTTGGACAGCGGGGGCAATGAGCAGTTCTTC. Translating gives CASSLDSGGNEQFF. The chain recombines TRBV5-4 with TRBJ2-1, with 8 positions matching TRBD2. The CDR3 spans 14 residues. V lost 0 bases, J lost 6 bases, and 2 bases stayed unmatched. The germline gives CDR1 SGHNT, CDR2 YYREEE (reference sequence).